This T cell receptor beta chain emerged from a study of T-cell memory formation after mild COVID-19. This clonotype has more than one count but fewer than ten. Its specificity is not known. MiXCR, run by TCRdb on the 5' RACE reads, gives a single entry per CDR3 protein. The table lists roughly 130,000 distinct CDR3 sequences, around 6.3% of them singletons. Study-level points and caveats: From day 15 to 85, contracting clones were balanced between CD4 and CD8, whereas later expanders leaned toward CD4+.

The TCR sequence derives from an adult woman who had mild COVID-19 (a few samples of this study predate the infection). Cell type and time point are not known. Sequencing input: PBMCs or a T cell subset sorted from them (not recorded which).

The CDR3, as DNA: TGTGCCAGCAGCTTGGCAAGGGATGGCTACACCTTC. This translates into CASSLARDGYTF. The chain carries TRBV7-2 and TRBJ1-2; D ambiguous. V lost 3 bases and J lost 6, with 8 bases in between. This CDR3 spans 12 amino acids. CDR1 is SGHTA and CDR2 is FQGNSA in the germline V gene.